These T cell receptor beta chains were read from a single sample in a study of cytomegalovirus exposure and HLA in healthy donors. The data were produced by immunoSEQ multiplex PCR, yet TCRdb's version contains in-frame clones alone and is incomplete. Of a few hundred thousand clones in the sample, about nine tenths are singletons; the top ten hold about 0.8%. Material for sequencing was PBMCs. The origin of the receptors is a woman younger than 30 in good health and CMV-seronegative. The CDR3 runs from the conserved cysteine through the conserved F or W. Fields, in order: V gene, D gene, J gene, clone size, CDR3 protein, CDR3 DNA. A D gene is named only where the DNA matches it firmly. Clone sizes are given selectively: once, few, many, or a class where the clone is expanded.

>TRBV6-5|NA|TRBJ1-1|NA
CASGDWALNTEAFF
TGTGCCAGCGGTGATTGGGCTTTGAACACTGAAGCTTTCTTT
>TRBV5-1|NA|TRBJ2-2|NA
CASTPSWNTGELFF
TGCGCCAGCACCCCTAGCTGGAACACCGGGGAGCTGTTTTTT
>TRBV6-6|NA|TRBJ1-2|NA
CASTPTVNYGYTF
TGTGCCAGCACCCCGACAGTTAACTATGGCTACACCTTC
>TRBV5-6|NA|TRBJ2-5|NA
CASSRTLQETQYF
TGTGCCAGCAGCCGGACACTTCAAGAGACCCAGTACTTC
>TRBV2|NA|TRBJ2-2|NA
CASSEAPGIPGELFF
TGTGCCAGCAGTGAAGCGCCCGGGATCCCCGGGGAGCTGTTTTTT
>TRBV2|TRBD2|TRBJ2-3|once
CASIWRESDTQYF
TGTGCCAGCATCTGGCGGGAGTCAGATACGCAGTATTTT
>TRBV28|TRBD1|TRBJ1-4|once
CASTRQGARANEKLFF
TGTGCCAGTACCAGACAGGGGGCGCGAGCTAATGAAAAACTGTTTTTT
>TRBV9|TRBD1|TRBJ2-1|NA
CASSEEGANEQFF
TGTGCCAGCAGCGAAGAGGGGGCAAATGAGCAGTTCTTC
>TRBV2|NA|TRBJ2-7|NA
CASIPTGGHHEQYF
TGTGCCAGCATTCCCACCGGTGGGCACCACGAGCAGTACTTC
>TRBV27|TRBD2|TRBJ2-1|NA
CASSSVGTSVEIGYNEQFF
TGTGCCAGCAGTTCGGTAGGGACTAGCGTCGAAATCGGCTACAATGAGCAGTTCTTC
>TRBV28|NA|TRBJ1-5|once
CASITGQMISNQPQHF
TGTGCCAGCATAACCGGACAGATGATTAGCAATCAGCCCCAGCATTTT
>TRBV6-5|NA|TRBJ1-2|NA
CASSYRLVGYTF
TGTGCCAGCAGTTACCGACTGGTTGGCTACACCTTC
>TRBV19|TRBD1|TRBJ1-1|few
CASSGWGQEAFF
TGTGCCAGTAGCGGGTGGGGACAGGAAGCTTTCTTT
>TRBV4-3|TRBD1|TRBJ1-4|NA
CASSQTGTGGEKLFF
TGCGCCAGCAGCCAAACCGGGACAGGGGGGGAAAAACTGTTTTTT
>TRBV2|NA|TRBJ1-1|NA
CASSSDKNTEAFF
TGTGCCAGCAGTTCGGACAAAAACACTGAAGCTTTCTTT
>TRBV28|TRBD2|TRBJ2-3|NA
CASSFRLAGGGTDTQYF
TGTGCCAGCAGTTTCCGATTAGCGGGAGGTGGGACAGATACGCAGTATTTT
>TRBV9|TRBD2|TRBJ2-7|NA
CASSVSSRTSGGYEQYF
TGTGCCAGCAGCGTATCGTCCCGGACTAGCGGGGGGTACGAGCAGTACTTC
>TRBV29-1|TRBD2|TRBJ2-7|NA
CSVIRGGVSDEQYF
TGCAGCGTTATACGCGGGGGAGTAAGCGACGAGCAGTACTTC
>TRBV4-2|TRBD1|TRBJ2-7|NA
CASSQNTGGHEQYF
TGTGCCAGCAGTCAGAATACAGGGGGCCACGAGCAGTACTTC
>TRBV19|TRBD1|TRBJ1-1|NA
CASSSDRVNTEAFF
TGTGCCAGTAGTTCGGACAGGGTGAACACTGAAGCTTTCTTT
>TRBV5-7|TRBD1|TRBJ1-2|NA
CASSLGFPSDRALGYGYTF
TGTGCCAGCAGCTTGGGGTTCCCCTCTGACAGGGCCCTTGGATATGGCTACACCTTC
>TRBV19|NA|TRBJ2-2|NA
CASLGGGELFF
TGTGCCAGCTTGGGGGGCGGGGAGCTGTTTTTT
>TRBV5-4|NA|TRBJ1-1|NA
CASSLGEGRTEAFF
TGTGCCAGCAGCTTGGGGGAGGGGCGGACTGAAGCTTTCTTT
>TRBV4-2|TRBD2|TRBJ2-1|NA
CASSLTGGPINNEQFF
TGTGCCAGCAGCTTGACGGGAGGACCTATCAACAATGAGCAGTTCTTC
>TRBV7-9|TRBD1|TRBJ2-7|NA
CASSSYRDSHYEQYF
TGTGCCAGCAGCTCATACCGGGACAGTCACTACGAGCAGTACTTC
>TRBV11-3|NA|TRBJ2-1|NA
CASSSRGGSLYNEQFF
TGTGCCAGCAGCTCCCGAGGGGGTTCTCTCTACAATGAGCAGTTCTTC
>TRBV6-5|NA|TRBJ2-7|NA
CASSYSVGADTYEQYF
TGTGCCAGCAGTTACTCGGTTGGGGCCGATACCTACGAGCAGTACTTC
>TRBV6-5|NA|TRBJ1-2|NA
CASSYSSSEGGYTF
TGTGCCAGCAGTTACTCGTCTTCGGAGGGTGGCTACACCTTC
>TRBV7-6|TRBD1|TRBJ2-7|few
CASSPGTGLSYEQYF
TGTGCCAGCAGCCCAGGGACAGGGCTTTCCTACGAGCAGTACTTC
>TRBV5-6|NA|TRBJ2-7|NA
CASSSYGSEQYF
TGTGCCAGCAGCTCCTACGGGAGCGAGCAGTACTTC
>TRBV4-3|NA|TRBJ2-1|NA
CASSQELRGGNEQFF
TGCGCCAGCAGCCAAGAACTGAGGGGAGGCAATGAGCAGTTCTTC
>TRBV7-3|NA|TRBJ2-1|NA
CASSRVQPGSSYNEQFF
TGTGCCAGCAGCCGGGTCCAGCCGGGGAGTTCATACAATGAGCAGTTCTTC
>TRBV13|NA|TRBJ2-3|few
CASSLVAQRTDTQYF
TGTGCCAGCAGCTTAGTTGCACAACGCACAGATACGCAGTATTTT
>TRBV28|NA|TRBJ1-5|NA
CASSSQNQPQHF
TGTGCCAGCAGTTCGCAGAATCAGCCCCAGCATTTT
>TRBV7-9|NA|TRBJ2-1|NA
CASSPPGLSFNEQFF
TGTGCCAGCAGCCCCCCGGGACTGTCCTTCAATGAGCAGTTCTTC
>TRBV4-1|TRBD2|TRBJ2-1|NA
CASSQVVVTSGHNEQFF
TGCGCCAGCAGCCAAGTGGTTGTGACTAGCGGACACAATGAGCAGTTCTTC
>TRBV4-1|NA|TRBJ1-3|NA
CASSQLWGLGNTIYF
TGCGCCAGCAGCCAACTTTGGGGGCTAGGAAACACCATATATTTT
>TRBV2|TRBD1|TRBJ2-5|NA
CASSTQGVEETQYF
TGTGCCAGCTCCACCCAGGGGGTTGAAGAGACCCAGTACTTC
>TRBV28|NA|TRBJ1-1|NA
CASRPAGRAEAFF
TGTGCCAGCCGCCCAGCCGGGAGGGCTGAAGCTTTCTTT